Below, 24 T cell receptor beta chains from the same sample are listed, as sequenced in a study of regulatory and conventional T cells in RAG deficiency. Sequencing was performed with immunoSEQ multiplex PCR; in TCRdb, only in-frame clones are kept and a portion is missing. Of about 6,100 clones listed, about nine tenths were seen once; the top ten hold roughly 50%. Sequencing input: CD8+ T cells sorted from blood. The receptors were sampled from a human donor with RAG deficiency presenting as severe combined immunodeficiency.

The CDR3 sequence is CASSLGHLETQYF. The DNA for the CDR3 is TGTGCCAGCAGCCTCGGACATTTGGAGACCCAGTACTTC. This sequence joins TRBV5-6 and TRBJ2-5, with D perhaps TRBD1 (5 bases). Between the trimmed V and J ends, which lost 4 bases and 5 bases, there was a span of 12 bases. The CDR3 has 13 amino acids. The germline V gene has CDR1 SGHDT and CDR2 YYEEEE.

The V gene is TRBV20-1, the J gene TRBJ2-1; D may be TRBD1 or TRBD2 (5 bases each). Deletions cut 1 base from V and 13 bases from J, with 11 bases between. Looked up from germline, CDR1 is DFQATT and CDR2 is SNEGSKA (reference sequence). The CDR3 consists of 11 residues. The CDR3 region has the DNA TGCAGTGCTAGAGCACGGGGCTATCAGTTCTTC. Protein sequence: CSARARGYQFF.

The rearrangement links TRBV18 to TRBJ1-2; the D is unclear. The V and J ends lost 3 bases and 8 bases respectively, with 10 bases between them. This CDR3 spans 12 amino acids. Germline V CDR1 and CDR2: KGHSH, LQKENI. The CDR3: CASSPDETGYTF. In DNA form, the CDR3 reads TGTGCCAGCTCACCCGATGAGACAGGCTACACCTTC. Full variable domain (missing parts from reference TRBV18 and TRBJ1-2): NAGVMQNPRHLVRRRGQEARLRCSPMKGHSHVYWYRQLPEEGLKFMVYLQKENIIDESGMPKERFSAEFPKEGPSILRIQQVVRGDSAAYFCASSPDETGYTFGSGTRLTVV.

The chain has TRBV7-9 and TRBJ2-5, with 7 positions matching TRBD1. The CDR3 is 13 amino acids. J was trimmed by 1 base and V by 8 bases; bases with no gene match: 4. From germline, CDR1 is SEHNR and CDR2 FQNEAQ (reference sequence). The CDR3 DNA is TGTGCCAGCCAGACAGGGCTCCAAGAGACCCAGTACTTC. Its protein is CASQTGLQETQYF.

The V gene is TRBV7-2, the J gene TRBJ2-5; TRBD2 is a possible D gene (6 bases). The germline CDR1 and CDR2 sequences are SGHTA and FQGNSA. The germline V and J ends were trimmed by 1 base and 4 bases, with 10 bases remaining between them. CDR3 length equals 14 residues. The CDR3, as DNA: TGTGCCAGCAGCTTAGGGAGGGCACGAGAGACCCAGTACTTC. As protein: CASSLGRARETQYF. The whole variable domain, filled in from reference TRBV7-2 and TRBJ2-5, reads GAGVSQSPSNKVTEKGKDVELRCDPISGHTALYWYRQSLGQGLEFLIYFQGNSAPDKSGLPSDRFSAERTGGSVSTLTIQRTQQEDSAVYLCASSLGRARETQYFGPGTRLLVL.

The rearrangement joins TRBV4-2 to TRBJ2-7, with D unresolved. In germline, CDR1 is LGHNA, CDR2 YNFKEQ. The CDR3 covers 13 residues. V was shortened by 0 bases and J by 2 bases, with 5 bases between the two germline ends. CDR3 coding DNA: TGTGCCAGCAGCCAAGAGGGCCCCTACGAGCAGTACTTC. This encodes CASSQEGPYEQYF.

The chain links TRBV6-1 to TRBJ2-7; 8 bases are shared with TRBD1. CDR3 length equals 13 residues. Germline trimming cut 4 bases from V and 5 bases from J; bases unmatched to any gene: 4. Germline V gene lookup returns CDR1 MNHNS and CDR2 SASEGT. This CDR3 reads CASSGTGRDEQYF. As DNA, the CDR3 is TGTGCCAGCAGTGGGACAGGGAGAGACGAGCAGTACTTC.

V and J are TRBV13 and TRBJ2-7; D remains unclear. CDR3 size: 13 residues. Looked up from germline, CDR1 is PRHDT and CDR2 is FYEKMQ (reference sequence). Trimming pared 0 bases from V and 1 base from J, leaving 4 bases between. The CDR3 DNA is TGTGCCAGCAGCTTAGGGATGTCCTACGAGCAGTACTTC. It translates to CASSLGMSYEQYF.

The chain is built from TRBV27 and TRBJ2-3; D remains unclear. The CDR3 is 12 residues long. The V gene lost 2 bases and the J gene lost 4 bases, with 4 bases spanning the gap. The germline V gene encodes CDR1 MNHEY and CDR2 SMNVEV (reference sequence). The CDR3 loop reads CASSLSPDTQYF. In DNA, the CDR3 is TGTGCCAGCAGTTTAAGTCCAGATACGCAGTATTTT.

The V call is TRBV4-3, the J call TRBJ1-1, with D possibly matching TRBD1 (5 bases). Trimming cost V 0 bases and J 2 bases, with 10 bases left between them. The CDR3 loop spans 15 amino acids. Germline V gene sequence: CDR1 LGHNA, CDR2 YSLEER. The CDR3, as DNA: TGCGCCAGCAGCCAAGAAAGGGGCCCTAACACTGAAGCTTTCTTT. Amino acids: CASSQERGPNTEAFF.

V and J are TRBV11-2 and TRBJ2-7; 9 positions agree with TRBD1. Germline assignment: CDR1 SGHAT and CDR2 FQNNGV. V was clipped by 6 bases and J by 6 bases; unmatched bases: 9. The CDR3 spans 14 residues. Here the CDR3 reads CASRTGGKFFEQYF. In DNA, the CDR3 is TGTGCCAGCAGAACAGGGGGCAAGTTCTTCGAGCAGTACTTC.

The gene calls are TRBV7-2 and TRBJ2-3; 7 bases map to TRBD2. From germline, CDR1 is SGHTA and CDR2 FQGNSA. J lost 3 bases, V lost 4 bases, and 13 bases had no gene match. The CDR3 sequence is 17 residues long. The DNA for the CDR3 is TGTGCCAGCAGCTCCCCTTCTTTCGGGGGGAGTACAGATACGCAGTATTTT. This codes for CASSSPSFGGSTDTQYF. Full variable domain (remainder filled in from reference TRBV7-2 and TRBJ2-3): GAGVSQSPSNKVTEKGKDVELRCDPISGHTALYWYRQSLGQGLEFLIYFQGNSAPDKSGLPSDRFSAERTGGSVSTLTIQRTQQEDSAVYLCASSSPSFGGSTDTQYFGPGTRLTVL.

This sequence joins TRBV12-5 and TRBJ2-5; 7 bases are shared with TRBD1. CDR3 length: 15 amino acids. Germline V gene lookup returns CDR1 LGHNT and CDR2 FRNRAP. V dropped 5 bases and J dropped 7; count of bases not matched to a gene: 13. This chain's CDR3 is CASGPGTVNGVTQYF. The CDR3 coding sequence is TGTGCTAGTGGTCCGGGGACAGTTAACGGGGTGACCCAGTACTTC.

The chain recombines TRBV11-2 with TRBJ2-5; D call uncertain. Germline V gives CDR1 SGHAT, CDR2 FQNNGV. This CDR3 contains 14 residues. Trimming took 5 bases from V and 4 from J, leaving 14 bases between them. CDR3 sequence reads: CASSPPPGAETQYF. The CDR3 DNA is TGTGCCAGCAGCCCCCCACCAGGAGCAGAGACCCAGTACTTC.

V and J are TRBV7-6 and TRBJ2-7; 8 nucleotides line up with TRBD1. The germline gives CDR1 SGHVS, CDR2 FNYEAQ. There are 14 residues in the CDR3. The V and J ends lost 6 bases and 4 bases, in that order; junction bases with no gene match: 8. This CDR3 reads CASSSGTGLYEQYF. The CDR3 DNA reads TGTGCCAGCAGTTCCGGGACAGGTCTTTACGAGCAGTACTTC.

The J gene is TRBJ2-6, the V gene TRBV30; D might be TRBD1 (6 bases). V dropped 5 bases and J dropped 4 bases, with 15 bases sitting between them. Germline V gene sequence: CDR1 GTSNPN, CDR2 SVGIG (reference sequence). This CDR3 region has 15 residues. CDR3 DNA: TGTGCCTGGCACAACAGGGCGCCCGGGGCCAACGTCCTGACTTTC. This translates into CAWHNRAPGANVLTF.

This chain joins TRBV27 and TRBJ2-5, with a tentative D call TRBD1 (6 bases). Germline V gene lookup returns CDR1 MNHEY and CDR2 SMNVEV (reference sequence). This CDR3 is built from 14 residues. V gave up 3 bases and J gave up 2 bases, with 10 bases separating them. The CDR3 is CASSLERGQETQYF. The DNA of the CDR3 is TGTGCCAGCAGTTTGGAGAGGGGGCAAGAGACCCAGTACTTC.

This clone ranks as large. V gene TRBV27 combines with J gene TRBJ2-7; D is tentatively TRBD1 or TRBD2 (5 bases each). Germline CDR1 and CDR2: MNHEY and SMNVEV (reference sequence). V lost 2 bases, J lost 2 bases, and 10 bases lay in between. The CDR3 loop spans 14 amino acids. CDR3 in amino acids: CASSLGGAPYEQYF. The CDR3 DNA is TGTGCCAGCAGTTTAGGGGGTGCCCCCTACGAGCAGTACTTC.

The V gene is TRBV9, the J gene TRBJ2-1, with D maybe TRBD1 (5 bases). The germline gives CDR1 SGDLS, CDR2 YYNGEE. The CDR3 sequence is 15 residues long. V lost 0 bases and J 0 bases, leaving 7 bases between the germline ends. The CDR3: CASSVGTNSYNEQFF. CDR3 DNA: TGTGCCAGCAGCGTAGGGACAAACTCCTACAATGAGCAGTTCTTC.

The chain carries TRBV4-3 and TRBJ1-1; 9 nucleotides match TRBD1. The trim removed 4 bases at V and 0 bases at J, leaving 3 bases unmatched. The CDR3 loop spans 15 amino acids. Germline V lookup: CDR1 LGHNA, CDR2 YSLEER. The CDR3 DNA is TGCGCCAGCAGCCCCGGGACAGGGATGAACACTGAAGCTTTCTTT. Protein product: CASSPGTGMNTEAFF.

The chain joins TRBV27 to TRBJ2-1; 9 bases map to TRBD1. In germline, CDR1 is MNHEY, CDR2 SMNVEV (reference sequence). The CDR3 has 14 residues. J was trimmed by 0 bases and V by 7 bases; bases with no gene match: 1. CDR3 in amino acids: CASTTGGSYNEQFF. The CDR3 DNA reads as TGTGCCAGCACGACAGGGGGCTCCTACAATGAGCAGTTCTTC.

This sequence joins TRBV7-2 and TRBJ1-5; 7 positions match TRBD1. The CDR3 contains 15 residues. Germline V gives CDR1 SGHTA, CDR2 FQGNSA. Trimming removed 5 bases from V and 0 bases from J; junction bases left unmatched: 4. For the CDR3, the DNA is TGTGCCAGCAGCGTTACAGGGGTTAGCAATCAGCCCCAGCATTTT. Translating gives CASSVTGVSNQPQHF.

Here the CDR3 DNA reads TGCGCCAGCAGCAGAGGGGCGGGGGCCGCGGAGACCCAGTACTTC. The encoded protein is CASSRGAGAAETQYF. The genes are TRBV10-2 and TRBJ2-5; weak D call: TRBD2 (7 bases). V was pared by 6 bases and J by 5 bases, with 19 bases between. The germline V gene has CDR1 WSHSY and CDR2 SAAADI. This CDR3 has 15 residues.

The J gene is TRBJ2-7, the V gene TRBV19; no firm D call. V was pared by 1 base and J by 1 base, with 8 bases between. CDR1 is LNHDA, CDR2 SQIVND, per germline (reference sequence). This CDR3 region has 14 residues. The CDR3 loop is CASSIGTNSYEQYF. DNA for the CDR3: TGTGCCAGTAGTATAGGAACAAATTCCTACGAGCAGTACTTC.